These T cell receptor beta chains were read from a single sample in a study of CXCR3-negative and CXCR3-positive naive CD8 T cells. TCRdb reprocessed the 5' RACE reads and keeps a single row for each CDR3 protein, giving no DNA. The repertoire table contains over 100,000 distinct CDR3 sequences. Input material: naive CXCR3- CD8+ T cells from blood. Source of these receptors: a human donor in good health. Some clones in this sample may be carry-over from other donors' samples. Both conserved end residues are part of each CDR3.

TRBV19	TRBJ1-5	CASSMGTGTGQPQHF
TRBV21-1	TRBJ2-5	CASIEMGFSSGNPQETQYF
TRBV19	TRBJ1-6	CASSLVNSPLHF
TRBV5-6	TRBJ2-3	CASSGIRTGVGTDTQYF
TRBV23-1	TRBJ2-1	CASSPDLAHNEQFF
TRBV15	TRBJ2-3	CATSASSGSTDTQYF
TRBV29-1	TRBJ1-2	CSVYGTGDYGYTF
TRBV19	TRBJ2-1	CASSIGNEQFF
TRBV5-1	TRBJ1-1	CASSPRPTGTEAFF
TRBV7-9	TRBJ2-7	CASSLVLAGEEQYF
TRBV6-5	TRBJ2-2	CASSYSITWTGNTGELFF
TRBV5-6	TRBJ2-1	CASSTGQGGEQFF
TRBV3-1	TRBJ2-3	CASSQESLARTDTQYF
TRBV12-3/TRBV12-4	TRBJ1-5	CASRLVLGQPQHF
TRBV12-3/TRBV12-4	TRBJ2-1	CASSFLGPLGTNEHFF
TRBV5-5	TRBJ2-1	CASSLVSGAGNEQFF
TRBV12-3/TRBV12-4	TRBJ2-2	CASSTDRLTGELFF
TRBV7-9	TRBJ2-5	CASILGTWQETQYF
TRBV27	TRBJ2-2	CASSFQGGPDTGELFF
TRBV7-6	TRBJ2-7	CASSLSSNEQYF
TRBV3-1	TRBJ2-5	CASSWGQGHQETQYF
TRBV7-9	TRBJ2-1	CASTTYSDEQFF
TRBV29-1	TRBJ2-7	CSVEFRVQGTYEQYF
TRBV6-2/TRBV6-3	TRBJ2-6	CASGPRDMSSGANVLTF
TRBV6-5	TRBJ1-5	CASRGGDSDQPQHF
TRBV15	TRBJ1-1	CATSRDKSPSQGAEAFF
TRBV3-1	TRBJ2-7	CASSQDGQGKAYEQYF
TRBV10-1	TRBJ2-6	CASPGRQGGSGANVLTF
TRBV28	TRBJ2-7	CASSWDRVHEQYF
TRBV7-8	TRBJ2-3	CASSLPQTGTSAGDTQYF
TRBV7-2	TRBJ2-7	CASSLTDWYEQYF
TRBV15	TRBJ2-7	CATSRERTVSYEQYF
TRBV28	TRBJ2-3	CASSLGRRSTDTQYF
TRBV5-1	TRBJ2-1	CASSLGSDHPFAEQFF
TRBV4-1	TRBJ1-5	CASSRSPTGDYSNQPQHF
TRBV4-1	TRBJ1-5	CASSQDKVNYQPQHF
TRBV6-2/TRBV6-3	TRBJ2-3	CASSYWGPGADTQYF
TRBV7-9	TRBJ2-3	CASSLPGLPADTQYF
TRBV15	TRBJ2-7	CATSRVLVTHEQYF
TRBV25-1	TRBJ2-1	CASSVGLAYSNNEQFF
TRBV28	TRBJ1-4	CASTPYATNEKLFF
TRBV7-6	TRBJ1-4	CASSLLDREEDEKLFF
TRBV7-6	TRBJ2-1	CASSPGGGGGRGNEQLF
TRBV20-1	TRBJ1-2	CSAVGEDGNYGYTF
TRBV6-5	TRBJ2-7	CASTKGGARYEQYF
TRBV29-1	TRBJ2-2	CSVVRDTGELFF
TRBV11-2	TRBJ2-1	CASSLWPGTGRNEQFF
TRBV3-1	TRBJ1-1	CASSPEGLGAFF
TRBV6-6	TRBJ2-2	CASSYPTGGGTNTGELFF